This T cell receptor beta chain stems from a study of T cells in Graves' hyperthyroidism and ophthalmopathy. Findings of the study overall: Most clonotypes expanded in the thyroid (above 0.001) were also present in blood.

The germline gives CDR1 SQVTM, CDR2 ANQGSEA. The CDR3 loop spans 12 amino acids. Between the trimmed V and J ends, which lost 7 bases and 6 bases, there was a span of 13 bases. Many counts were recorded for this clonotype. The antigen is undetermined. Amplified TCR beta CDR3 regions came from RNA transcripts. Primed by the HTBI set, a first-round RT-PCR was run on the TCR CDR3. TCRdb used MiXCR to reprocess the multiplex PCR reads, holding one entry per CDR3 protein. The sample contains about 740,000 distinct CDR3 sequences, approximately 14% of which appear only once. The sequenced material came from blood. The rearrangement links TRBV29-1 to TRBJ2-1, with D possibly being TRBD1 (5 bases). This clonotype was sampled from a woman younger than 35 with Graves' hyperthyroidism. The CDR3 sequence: CSAYEGANEQFF. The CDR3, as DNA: TGCAGCGCATACGAAGGGGCCAATGAGCAGTTCTTC.